The clone carrying this T cell receptor beta chain rates as medium-sized (0.01 to 0.1%). Its antigen remains unidentified. These data come from a study of spatial heterogeneity in lung cancer. Time point of the sample: sample taken at primary tumor resection. A total of around 76 untreated early-stage non-small cell lung cancer patients served as donors. V lost 0 bases and J lost 11, with 10 bases in between. The germline V gene encodes CDR1 SGHTA and CDR2 FQGNSA. The CDR3 is 12 amino acids. General study points: Tumors with more nonsynonymous mutations had more expanded intratumoral alpha and beta TCRs.

Unique molecular identifiers, one per molecule, were present on every TCR cDNA molecule. TCRdb re-derived calls from the 5' RACE reads in MiXCR, one entry per CDR3 protein. The table lists more than 2,500 distinct CDR3 sequences, approximately 4.4% of them singletons. This chain links TRBV7-2 with TRBJ1-1; weak D call: TRBD1 (5 bases). The sequences come from lung tumor tissue, collected at surgery. This TCR derives from a female donor with early-stage non-small cell lung cancer. CDR3 amino acids: CASSLAYGGAFF. For the CDR3, the DNA is TGTGCCAGCAGCTTAGCGTATGGGGGTGCTTTCTTT.